This TCR beta chain emerged from a study of CD8+ T cells in alopecia areata. The germline V gene has CDR1 LNHNV and CDR2 YYDKDF (reference sequence). Between the trimmed V and J ends, which lost 0 bases and 11 bases, there was a span of 8 bases. The CDR3 is 12 amino acids. The treatment is: oral pan-JAK inhibitor, 5-10 mg twice daily. This clone was observed a few times. The antigen is not known. Reverse transcribed after extraction, RNA yielded cDNA as the sequencing template. Data came from immunoSEQ multiplex PCR; TCRdb stores just in-frame clones and leaves some out. The profile shows about 300,000 clones, 55% to 75% of them singletons. Study findings and constraints: Many expanded lesional clones persisted in scalp and blood during tofacitinib. Only one nonresponder was present, which leaves the link between baseline CD8+ expansion and response uncertain. Scalp samples also yield sequences from resident alphabeta T cells of normal skin.

The sample was CD4+ T cells sorted from blood, taken at week 24, from a patient treated with tofacitinib. The TCR sequence derives from a human donor with alopecia areata. V gene TRBV15 combines with J gene TRBJ2-4; D is unresolved. The chain's CDR3 is CATSRDKGLQYF. The CDR3 DNA reads as TGTGCCACCAGCAGAGACAAGGGCCTTCAGTACTTC.